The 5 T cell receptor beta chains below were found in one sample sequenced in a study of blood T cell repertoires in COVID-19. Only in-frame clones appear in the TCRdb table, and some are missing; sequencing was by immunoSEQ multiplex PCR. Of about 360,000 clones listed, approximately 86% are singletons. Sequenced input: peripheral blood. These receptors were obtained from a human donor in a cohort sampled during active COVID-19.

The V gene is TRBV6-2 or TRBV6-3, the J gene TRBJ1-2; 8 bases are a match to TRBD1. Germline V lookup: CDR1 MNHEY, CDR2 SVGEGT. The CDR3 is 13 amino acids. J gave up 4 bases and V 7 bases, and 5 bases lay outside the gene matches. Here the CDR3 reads CASTPQGAYGYTF. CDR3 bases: TGTGCCAGCACCCCCCAGGGGGCCTATGGCTACACCTTC.

The CDR3 loop reads CASSLYPRELAGNTDTQYF. DNA of the CDR3: TGTGCCAGCAGCTTATACCCAAGAGAACTAGCGGGGAACACAGATACGCAGTATTTT. The chain has TRBV7-2 and TRBJ2-3; 10 bases map to TRBD2. This CDR3 contains 19 residues. Germline loops: CDR1 SGHTA, CDR2 FQGNSA. V was pared by 2 bases and J by 2 bases, with 13 bases of the junction left unmatched. Full variable domain (outside the CDR3, taken from reference TRBV7-2 and TRBJ2-3): GAGVSQSPSNKVTEKGKDVELRCDPISGHTALYWYRQSLGQGLEFLIYFQGNSAPDKSGLPSDRFSAERTGGSVSTLTIQRTQQEDSAVYLCASSLYPRELAGNTDTQYFGPGTRLTVL.

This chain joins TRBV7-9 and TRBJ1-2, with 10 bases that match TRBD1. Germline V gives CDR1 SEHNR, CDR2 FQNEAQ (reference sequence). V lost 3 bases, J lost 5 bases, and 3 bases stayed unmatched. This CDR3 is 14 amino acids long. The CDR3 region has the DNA TGTGCCAGCAGCTTCCCGGGACAGGGGTATGGCTACACCTTC. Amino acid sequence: CASSFPGQGYGYTF.

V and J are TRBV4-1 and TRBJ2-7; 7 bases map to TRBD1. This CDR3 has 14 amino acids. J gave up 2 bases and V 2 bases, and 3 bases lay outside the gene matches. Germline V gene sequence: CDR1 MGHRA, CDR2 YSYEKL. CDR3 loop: CASSQRTGPYEQYF. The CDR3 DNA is TGCGCCAGCAGCCAAAGGACAGGACCCTACGAGCAGTACTTC.

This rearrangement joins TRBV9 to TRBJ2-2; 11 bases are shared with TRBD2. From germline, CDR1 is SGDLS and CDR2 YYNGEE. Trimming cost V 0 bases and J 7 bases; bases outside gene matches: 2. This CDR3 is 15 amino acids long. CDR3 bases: TGTGCCAGCAGCGTAGAACTAGCGGGAGACGGGGAGCTGTTTTTT. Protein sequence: CASSVELAGDGELFF.